Reported below is one TCR beta chain. The target antigen is unknown. The CDR3 runs to 14 residues. Germline V gene data show CDR1 as MNHNS and CDR2 as SASEGT. V lost 8 bases to trimming and J lost 0 bases, with 13 bases between them. The sample providers were healthy Caucasian people from Russia, aged roughly 6 to 95. This entry is derived from a study of blood T cells in healthy people across ages. Study-wide points: Not knowing donor CMV status may have confounded expanded clonotype changes.

Primed by a sample-barcoded 5' primer and a J-beta primer mix, a second PCR proceeded for about 6 to 12 cycles. TCRdb reanalysed the 5' RACE reads using MiXCR and keeps one entry per CDR3 protein. The table shows about 830,000 distinct CDR3 sequences, with approximately 59% occurring only once. This TCR was recovered from a man aged 30-40 years in good health. Sequencing was performed on blood. The V and J genes are TRBV6-1 and TRBJ2-5; D not certain. The CDR3 protein is CASLTSRNQETQYF. CDR3 in DNA: TGTGCCAGCCTCACTTCGAGAAACCAAGAGACCCAGTACTTC.